The 2 T cell receptor beta chains below all came from one sample that was sequenced in a study of T cell changes during pregnancy in multiple sclerosis. Produced via immunoSEQ multiplex PCR; TCRdb's table is partial and in-frame only. The top ten clones hold about 5.5% of a sample with roughly 51,000 clones, 90% to 95% of them seen once. Material: CD8+ T cells from peripheral blood mononuclear cells, obtained before pregnancy. All receptors come from a female donor with multiple sclerosis, enrolled in a pregnancy study.

The J gene is TRBJ2-1, the V gene TRBV19; D is possibly TRBD1 (7 bases). V was trimmed by 5 bases and J by 7 bases, leaving 18 bases between them. This CDR3 has 15 amino acids. Germline CDR1 and CDR2: LNHDA and SQIVND (reference sequence). This CDR3 is CASSPQEGQTNEQFF. The CDR3 nucleotides are TGTGCCAGTAGTCCTCAGGAGGGACAGACAAATGAGCAGTTCTTC.

The chain links TRBV5-6 to TRBJ2-7; 7 bases are a match to TRBD1. Germline values: CDR1 SGHDT, CDR2 YYEEEE. J gave up 2 bases and V 4 bases, and 9 bases lay outside the gene matches. This CDR3 is 15 amino acids long. CDR3 nucleotide sequence: TGTGCCAGCAGCCCGTTCGGACAGGAGGCCTACGAGCAGTACTTC. This sequence encodes CASSPFGQEAYEQYF.